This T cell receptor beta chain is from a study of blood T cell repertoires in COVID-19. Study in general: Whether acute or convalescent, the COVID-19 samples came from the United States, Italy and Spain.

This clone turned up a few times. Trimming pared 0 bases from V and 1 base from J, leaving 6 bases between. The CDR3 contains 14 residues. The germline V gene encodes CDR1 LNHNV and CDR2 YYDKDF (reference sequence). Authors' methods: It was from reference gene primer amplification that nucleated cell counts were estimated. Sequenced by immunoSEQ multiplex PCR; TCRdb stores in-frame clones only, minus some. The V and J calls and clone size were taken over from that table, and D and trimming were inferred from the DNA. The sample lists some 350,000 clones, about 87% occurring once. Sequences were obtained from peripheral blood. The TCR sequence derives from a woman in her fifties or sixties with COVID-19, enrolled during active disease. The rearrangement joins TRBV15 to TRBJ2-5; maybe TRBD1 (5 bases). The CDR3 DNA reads TGTGCCACCAGCAGAGATCAGGGCCAAGAGACCCAGTACTTC. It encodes CATSRDQGQETQYF.